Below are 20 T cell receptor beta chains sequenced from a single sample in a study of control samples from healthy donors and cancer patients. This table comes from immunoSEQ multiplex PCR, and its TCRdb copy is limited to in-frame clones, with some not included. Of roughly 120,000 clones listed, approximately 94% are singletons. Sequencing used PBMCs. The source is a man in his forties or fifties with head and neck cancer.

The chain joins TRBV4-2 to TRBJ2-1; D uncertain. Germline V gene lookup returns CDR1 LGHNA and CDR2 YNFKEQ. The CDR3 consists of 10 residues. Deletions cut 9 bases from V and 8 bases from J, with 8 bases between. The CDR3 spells CASRVDEQFF. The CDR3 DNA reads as TGTGCCAGTCGGGTGGATGAGCAGTTCTTC.

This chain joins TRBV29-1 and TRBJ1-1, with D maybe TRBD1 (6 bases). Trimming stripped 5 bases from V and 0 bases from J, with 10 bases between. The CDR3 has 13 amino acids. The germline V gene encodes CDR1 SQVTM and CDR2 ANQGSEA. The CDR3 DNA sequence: TGCAGCGTTTCCGGGACACTGAACACTGAAGCTTTCTTT. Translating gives CSVSGTLNTEAFF.

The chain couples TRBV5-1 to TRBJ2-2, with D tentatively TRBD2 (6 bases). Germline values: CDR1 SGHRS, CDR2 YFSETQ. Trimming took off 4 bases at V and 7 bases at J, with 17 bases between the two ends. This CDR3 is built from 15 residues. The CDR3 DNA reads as TGCGCCAGCAGCCCACTGACTAGTTACAGCGGGGAGCTGTTTTTT. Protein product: CASSPLTSYSGELFF.

CDR3 region: CASSPRPNTQYF. CDR3 in DNA: TGTGCCAGCAGCCCCAGGCCCAATACGCAGTATTTT. This chain links TRBV11-2 with TRBJ2-3, with D unresolved. The CDR3 has 12 amino acids. Trimming took 5 bases from V and 7 from J, leaving 10 bases between them. Germline V CDR1 and CDR2: SGHAT, FQNNGV.

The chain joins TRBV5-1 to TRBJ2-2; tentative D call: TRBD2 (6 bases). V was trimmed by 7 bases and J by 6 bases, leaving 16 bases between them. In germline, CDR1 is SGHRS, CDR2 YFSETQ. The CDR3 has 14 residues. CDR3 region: CASVIWREAGELFF. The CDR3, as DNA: TGCGCCAGCGTCATTTGGAGGGAGGCCGGGGAGCTGTTTTTT.

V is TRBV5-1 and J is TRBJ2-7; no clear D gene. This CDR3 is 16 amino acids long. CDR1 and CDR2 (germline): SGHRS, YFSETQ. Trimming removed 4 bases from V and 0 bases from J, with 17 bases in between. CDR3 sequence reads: CASSMGLGANSYEQYF. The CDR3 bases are TGCGCCAGCAGCATGGGCCTCGGCGCGAACTCCTACGAGCAGTACTTC.

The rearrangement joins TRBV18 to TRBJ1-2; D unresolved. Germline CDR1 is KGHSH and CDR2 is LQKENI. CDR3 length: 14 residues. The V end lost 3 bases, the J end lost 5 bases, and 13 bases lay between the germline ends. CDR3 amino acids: CASSPRPGRYGYTF. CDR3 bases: TGTGCCAGCTCACCCCGACCCGGAAGATATGGCTACACCTTC.

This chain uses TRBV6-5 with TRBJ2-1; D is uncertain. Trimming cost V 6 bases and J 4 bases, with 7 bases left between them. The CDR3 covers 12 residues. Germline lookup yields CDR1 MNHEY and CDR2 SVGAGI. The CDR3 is CASRASYNEQFF. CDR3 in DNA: TGTGCCAGCAGGGCAAGTTACAATGAGCAGTTCTTC.

CDR3 DNA sequence: TGCGCCAGCAGCTCGATTAGCGGGGCTTCGGCAGATACGCAGTATTTT. Its translation: CASSSISGASADTQYF. V gene TRBV5-1 combines with J gene TRBJ2-3, with 8 bases fitting TRBD2. The CDR3 is 16 residues long. Germline V gene data show CDR1 as SGHRS and CDR2 as YFSETQ. The V gene end was trimmed by 3 bases and the J gene end by 4 bases; junction bases not matched to a gene: 10.

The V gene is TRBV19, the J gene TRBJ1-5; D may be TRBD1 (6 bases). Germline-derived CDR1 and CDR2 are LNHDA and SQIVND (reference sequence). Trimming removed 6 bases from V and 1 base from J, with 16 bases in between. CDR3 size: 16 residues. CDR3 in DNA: TGTGCCAGTAGAGCCCCTACAGGGTTGAGCAATCAGCCCCAGCATTTT. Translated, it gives CASRAPTGLSNQPQHF.

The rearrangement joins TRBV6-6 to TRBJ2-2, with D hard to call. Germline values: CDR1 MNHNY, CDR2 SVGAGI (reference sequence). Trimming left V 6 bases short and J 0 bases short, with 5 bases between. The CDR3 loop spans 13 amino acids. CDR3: CASRTSNTGELFF. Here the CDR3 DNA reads TGTGCCAGCAGGACTTCGAACACCGGGGAGCTGTTTTTT.

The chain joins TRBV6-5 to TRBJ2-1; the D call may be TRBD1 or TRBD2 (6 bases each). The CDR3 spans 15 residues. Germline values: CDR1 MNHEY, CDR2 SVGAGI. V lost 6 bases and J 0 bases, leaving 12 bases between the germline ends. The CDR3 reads CASRAGGGSYNEQFF. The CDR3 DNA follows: TGTGCCAGCAGGGCCGGGGGCGGCTCCTACAATGAGCAGTTCTTC.

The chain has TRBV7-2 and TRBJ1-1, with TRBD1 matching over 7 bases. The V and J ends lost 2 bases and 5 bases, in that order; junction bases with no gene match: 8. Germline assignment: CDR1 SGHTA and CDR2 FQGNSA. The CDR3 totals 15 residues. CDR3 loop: CASSLPHRGGTEAFF. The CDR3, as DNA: TGTGCCAGCAGCTTACCCCACAGGGGAGGGACTGAAGCTTTCTTT.

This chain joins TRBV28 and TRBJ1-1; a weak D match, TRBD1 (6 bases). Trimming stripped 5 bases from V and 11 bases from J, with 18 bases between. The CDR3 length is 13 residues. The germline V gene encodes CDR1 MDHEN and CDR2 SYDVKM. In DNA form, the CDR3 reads TGTGCCAGCAGTCCCCCGGGGGGCGGGTGGGCTTTCTTT. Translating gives CASSPPGGGWAFF.

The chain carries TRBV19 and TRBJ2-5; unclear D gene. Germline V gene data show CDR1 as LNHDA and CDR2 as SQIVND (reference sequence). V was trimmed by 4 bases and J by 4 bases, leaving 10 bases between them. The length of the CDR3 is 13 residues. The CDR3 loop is CASSKPPGETQYF. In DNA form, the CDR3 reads TGTGCCAGTAGTAAACCCCCGGGAGAGACCCAGTACTTC.

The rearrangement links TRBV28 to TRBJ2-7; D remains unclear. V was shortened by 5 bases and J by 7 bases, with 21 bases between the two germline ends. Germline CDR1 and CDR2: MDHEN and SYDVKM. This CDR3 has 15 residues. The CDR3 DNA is TGTGCCAGCAGTCCGCTTGGGCCGAGTCCCGTTGAGCAGTACTTC. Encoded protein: CASSPLGPSPVEQYF. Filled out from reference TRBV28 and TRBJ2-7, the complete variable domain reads DVKVTQSSRYLVKRTGEKVFLECVQDMDHENMFWYRQDPGLGLRLIYFSYDVKMKEKGDIPEGYSVSREKKERFSLILESASTNQTSMYLCASSPLGPSPVEQYFGPGTRLTVT.

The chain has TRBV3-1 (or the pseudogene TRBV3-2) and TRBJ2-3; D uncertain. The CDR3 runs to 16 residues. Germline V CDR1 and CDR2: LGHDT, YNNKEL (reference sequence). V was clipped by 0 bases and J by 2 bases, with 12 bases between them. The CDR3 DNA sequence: TGTGCCAGCAGCCAAGAGGTAGGAGCCTTCACAGATACGCAGTATTTT. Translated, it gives CASSQEVGAFTDTQYF.

Here the CDR3 reads CASSLDGKGAEDTQYF. CDR3 DNA sequence: TGTGCCAGCAGCTTAGACGGAAAGGGGGCGGAAGATACGCAGTATTTT. V and J are TRBV7-9 and TRBJ2-3; 7 nucleotides match TRBD1. Unmatched junction bases numbered 9, after V lost 1 base and J lost 5 bases. Per the germline V gene, CDR1 is SEHNR and CDR2 is FQNEAQ (reference sequence). CDR3 length: 16 residues.

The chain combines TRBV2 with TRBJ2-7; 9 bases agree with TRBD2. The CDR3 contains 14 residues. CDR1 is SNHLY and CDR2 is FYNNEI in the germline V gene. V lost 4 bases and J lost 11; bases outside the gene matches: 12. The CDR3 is CASSGLAATLWEYF. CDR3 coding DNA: TGTGCCAGCAGTGGACTAGCGGCCACATTGTGGGAGTACTTC.

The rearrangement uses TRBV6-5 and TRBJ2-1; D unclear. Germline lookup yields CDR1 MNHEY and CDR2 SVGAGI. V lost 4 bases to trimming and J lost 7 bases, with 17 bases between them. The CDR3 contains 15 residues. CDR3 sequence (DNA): TGTGCCAGCAGTTTGGCCAGGACCCTACAGAATGAGCAGTTCTTC. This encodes CASSLARTLQNEQFF.